This TCR beta chain derives from a study of blood T cells in healthy people across ages. Next came a second PCR, run for about 7 to 11 cycles, which used a sample-barcoded 5' primer along with a J-beta primer mix. Each sample provided no less than 3 million CDR3-containing paired-end reads. TCRdb re-called the 5' RACE reads with MiXCR, one entry per CDR3 protein. The sample shows about 590,000 distinct CDR3 sequences, roughly 30% of them seen only once. Study conclusions and caveats: Across the age range, TCR beta diversity per million T cells fell in a roughly linear way.

Isolated per sample were at least 7 million PBMCs. Total RNA was extracted at no less than 6 micrograms per sample. The table lists this clonotype with a few counts. Antigen unknown. This CDR3 is built from 15 residues. In germline, CDR1 is DFQATT, CDR2 SNEGSKA (reference sequence). Trimming stripped 0 bases from V and 0 bases from J, with 11 bases between. The rearrangement joins TRBV20-1 to TRBJ1-1; D is uncertain. The specimen was blood. The receptor was isolated from an elderly woman in good health. DNA of the CDR3: TGCAGTGCTAGAGATCCGGCCCTGATGAACACTGAAGCTTTCTTT. Its protein product is CSARDPALMNTEAFF.